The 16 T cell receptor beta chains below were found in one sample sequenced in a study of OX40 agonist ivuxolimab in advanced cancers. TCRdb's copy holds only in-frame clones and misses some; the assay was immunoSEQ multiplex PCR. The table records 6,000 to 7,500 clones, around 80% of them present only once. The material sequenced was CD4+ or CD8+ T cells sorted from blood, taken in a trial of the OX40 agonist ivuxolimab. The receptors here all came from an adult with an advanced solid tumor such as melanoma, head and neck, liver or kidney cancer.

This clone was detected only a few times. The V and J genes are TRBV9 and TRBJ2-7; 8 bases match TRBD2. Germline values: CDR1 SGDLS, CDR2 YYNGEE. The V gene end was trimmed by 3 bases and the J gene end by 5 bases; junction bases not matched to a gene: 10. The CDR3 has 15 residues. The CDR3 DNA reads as TGTGCCAGCAGCGCGGGGGGGGAGGTGAGGAACGAGCAGTACTTC. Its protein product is CASSAGGEVRNEQYF.

The CDR3 protein is CASSYGLIEAFF. The CDR3 nucleotides are TGTGCCAGCAGTTACGGTTTAATTGAAGCTTTCTTT. This rearrangement joins TRBV6-6 to TRBJ1-1; D is unclear. CDR1 is MNHNY, CDR2 SVGAGI, per germline (reference sequence). The CDR3 loop spans 12 amino acids. V was cut by 2 bases and J by 7 bases, with 8 bases left in between.

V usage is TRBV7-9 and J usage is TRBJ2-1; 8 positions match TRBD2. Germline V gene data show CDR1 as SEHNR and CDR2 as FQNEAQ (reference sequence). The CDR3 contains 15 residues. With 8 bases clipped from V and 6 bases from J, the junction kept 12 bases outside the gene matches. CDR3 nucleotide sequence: TGTGCCAGCGTAGAAGCGGGGGCCAATCTCAATGAGCAGTTCTTC. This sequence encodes CASVEAGANLNEQFF.

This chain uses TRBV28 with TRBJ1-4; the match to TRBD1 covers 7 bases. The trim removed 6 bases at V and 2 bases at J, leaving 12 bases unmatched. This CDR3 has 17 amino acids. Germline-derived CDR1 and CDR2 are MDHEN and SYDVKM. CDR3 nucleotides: TGTGCCAGCAGCCCTAAAATGCCGGGACAGACTAATGAAAAACTGTTTTTT. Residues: CASSPKMPGQTNEKLFF.

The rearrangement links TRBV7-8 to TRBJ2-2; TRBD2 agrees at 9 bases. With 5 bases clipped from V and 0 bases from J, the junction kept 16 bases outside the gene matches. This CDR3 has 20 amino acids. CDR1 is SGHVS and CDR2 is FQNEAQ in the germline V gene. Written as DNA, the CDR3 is TGTGCCAGCAGCCAGGAGGTGTCTAGCGGGACGGTAACGAACACCGGGGAGCTGTTTTTT. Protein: CASSQEVSSGTVTNTGELFF. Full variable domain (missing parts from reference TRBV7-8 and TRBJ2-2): GAGVSQSPRYKVAKRGQDVALRCDPISGHVSLFWYQQALGQGPEFLTYFQNEAQLDKSGLPSDRFFAERPEGSVSTLKIQRTQQEDSAVYLCASSQEVSSGTVTNTGELFFGEGSRLTVL.

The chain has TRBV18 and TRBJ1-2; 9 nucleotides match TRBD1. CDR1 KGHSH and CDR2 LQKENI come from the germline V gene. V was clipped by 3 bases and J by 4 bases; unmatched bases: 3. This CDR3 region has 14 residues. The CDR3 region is CASSPGQGLYGYTF. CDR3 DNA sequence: TGTGCCAGCTCACCGGGACAGGGCCTCTATGGCTACACCTTC.

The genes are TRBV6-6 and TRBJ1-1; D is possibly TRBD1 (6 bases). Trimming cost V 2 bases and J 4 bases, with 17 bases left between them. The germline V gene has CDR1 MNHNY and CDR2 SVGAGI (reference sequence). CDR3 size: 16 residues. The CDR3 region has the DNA TGTGCCAGCAGTTACCCATCGGACAGATCGAGCACTGAAGCTTTCTTT. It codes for CASSYPSDRSSTEAFF.

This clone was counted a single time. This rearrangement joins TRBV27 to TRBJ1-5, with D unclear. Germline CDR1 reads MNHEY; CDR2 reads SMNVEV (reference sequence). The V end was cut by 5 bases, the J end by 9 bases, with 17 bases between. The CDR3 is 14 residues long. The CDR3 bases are TGTGCCAGCAGTCCGACGGGAGCATTGGGGCCCCAGCATTTT. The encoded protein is CASSPTGALGPQHF.

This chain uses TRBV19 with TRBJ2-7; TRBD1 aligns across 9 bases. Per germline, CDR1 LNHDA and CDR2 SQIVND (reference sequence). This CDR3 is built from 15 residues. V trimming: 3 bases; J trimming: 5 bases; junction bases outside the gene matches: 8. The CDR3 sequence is CASSIRRDRANEQYF. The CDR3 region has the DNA TGTGCCAGTAGTATTCGGCGGGACAGGGCTAACGAGCAGTACTTC.

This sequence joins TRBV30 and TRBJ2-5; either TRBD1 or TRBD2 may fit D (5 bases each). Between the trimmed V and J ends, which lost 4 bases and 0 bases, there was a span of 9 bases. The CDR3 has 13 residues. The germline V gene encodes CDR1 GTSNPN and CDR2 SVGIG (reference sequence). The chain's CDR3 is CAWNQGDQETQYF. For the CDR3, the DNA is TGTGCCTGGAACCAGGGAGACCAAGAGACCCAGTACTTC.

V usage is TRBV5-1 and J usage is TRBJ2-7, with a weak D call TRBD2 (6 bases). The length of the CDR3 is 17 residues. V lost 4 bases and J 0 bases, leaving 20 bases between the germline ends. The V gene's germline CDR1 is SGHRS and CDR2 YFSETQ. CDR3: CASSQSVGVGSSYEQYF. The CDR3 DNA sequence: TGCGCCAGCAGCCAATCCGTGGGCGTCGGGAGCTCCTACGAGCAGTACTTC. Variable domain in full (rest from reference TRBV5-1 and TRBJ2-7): KAGVTQTPRYLIKTRGQQVTLSCSPISGHRSVSWYQQTPGQGLQFLFEYFSETQRNKGNFPGRFSGRQFSNSRSEMNVSTLELGDSALYLCASSQSVGVGSSYEQYFGPGTRLTVT.

For the CDR3, the DNA is TGTGCCAGCAGCCCGGACCCCACAGATACGCAGTATTTT. Protein product: CASSPDPTDTQYF. V and J are TRBV5-4 and TRBJ2-3, with D unresolved. V dropped 4 bases and J dropped 2 bases, with 8 bases sitting between them. Germline V gives CDR1 SGHNT, CDR2 YYREEE (reference sequence). The CDR3 spans 13 residues.

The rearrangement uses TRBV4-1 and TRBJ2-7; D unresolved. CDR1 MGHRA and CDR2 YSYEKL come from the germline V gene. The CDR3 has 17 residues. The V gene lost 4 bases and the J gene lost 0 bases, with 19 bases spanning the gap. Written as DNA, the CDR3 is TGCGCCAGCAGCCGGAACCCGGGCCCGAAGTCCTCCTACGAGCAGTACTTC. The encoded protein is CASSRNPGPKSSYEQYF.

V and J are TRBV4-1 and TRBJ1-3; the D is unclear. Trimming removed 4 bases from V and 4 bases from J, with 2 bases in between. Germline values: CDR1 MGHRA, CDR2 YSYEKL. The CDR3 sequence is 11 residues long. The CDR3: CASSPGNTIYF. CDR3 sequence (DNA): TGCGCCAGCAGCCCCGGAAACACCATATATTTT.

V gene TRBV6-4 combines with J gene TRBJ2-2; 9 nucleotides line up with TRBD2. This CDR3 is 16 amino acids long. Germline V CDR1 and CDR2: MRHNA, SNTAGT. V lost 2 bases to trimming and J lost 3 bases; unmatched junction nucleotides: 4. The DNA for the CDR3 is TGTGCCAGCAGTGACGGGGCTAGCGGGGACACCGGGGAGCTGTTTTTT. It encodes CASSDGASGDTGELFF.

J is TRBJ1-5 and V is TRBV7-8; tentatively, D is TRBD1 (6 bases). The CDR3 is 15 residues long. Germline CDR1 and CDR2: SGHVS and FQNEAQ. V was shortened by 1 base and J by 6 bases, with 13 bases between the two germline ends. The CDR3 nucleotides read TGTGCCAGCAGCTTAGAGTGGGGGGCAAGTCAGCCCCAGCATTTT. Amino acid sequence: CASSLEWGASQPQHF.